This TCR beta chain was captured in a study of T cells in Graves' hyperthyroidism and ophthalmopathy. Uncontrolled infection, other autoimmune disease, pregnancy and lactation each barred patients from inclusion. Each diagnosis was grounded in clinical symptoms, serum thyroxine and TRAb, thyroid ultrasound, and orbital computed tomography. It was RNA transcripts that yielded the amplified TCR beta CDR3 regions. HTBI primers were employed in a first-round RT-PCR of the TCR CDR3. One entry per CDR3 protein, called by TCRdb with MiXCR from the multiplex PCR reads. The repertoire includes roughly 500,000 distinct CDR3 sequences, under 60% of them detected once, and under 20% sits in the top ten. Germline-derived CDR1 and CDR2 are SGHRS and YFSETQ. V was pared by 2 bases and J by 3 bases, with 4 bases of the junction left unmatched. There are 15 residues in the CDR3.

Sequencing was done on a sample of peripheral blood or thyroid tissue (not recorded which). The TCR comes from an adult woman with Graves' disease, either hyperthyroidism or ophthalmopathy (not recorded which). The chain joins TRBV5-1 to TRBJ1-5; TRBD1 agrees at 8 bases. As DNA, the CDR3 is TGCGCCAGCAGCTTAGGGACAGGTATCAATCAGCCCCAGCATTTT. Amino acids: CASSLGTGINQPQHF.